This entry lists 20 T cell receptor beta chains sequenced from one sample in a study of blood T cell repertoires in COVID-19. This table comes from immunoSEQ multiplex PCR, and its TCRdb copy is limited to in-frame clones, with some not included. There are tens of thousands of clones in the sample; roughly four fifths occur only once, and around 9.3% lies in the top ten. Input material: peripheral blood. The receptors come from a man in his sixties with acute or convalescent COVID-19.

The V gene is TRBV28, the J gene TRBJ2-2; the match to TRBD1 covers 8 bases. V lost 6 bases, J lost 1 base, and 7 bases stayed unmatched. The CDR3 runs 16 residues. The germline gives CDR1 MDHEN, CDR2 SYDVKM. In DNA form, the CDR3 reads TGTGCCAGCAGCCCTTCTGGGACAGGGAACACCGGGGAGCTGTTTTTT. Amino acid sequence: CASSPSGTGNTGELFF.

The V and J genes are TRBV5-1 and TRBJ2-7; TRBD2 agrees at 8 bases. CDR3 size: 15 residues. The ends lost 4 bases at V and 4 bases at J; junction bases unmatched: 10. The germline gives CDR1 SGHRS, CDR2 YFSETQ. The CDR3 loop is CASSGLSGESYEQYF. The CDR3 nucleotides read TGCGCCAGCAGCGGGCTTAGCGGGGAGTCTTACGAGCAGTACTTC. The whole variable domain, filled in from reference TRBV5-1 and TRBJ2-7, reads KAGVTQTPRYLIKTRGQQVTLSCSPISGHRSVSWYQQTPGQGLQFLFEYFSETQRNKGNFPGRFSGRQFSNSRSEMNVSTLELGDSALYLCASSGLSGESYEQYFGPGTRLTVT.

This chain uses TRBV21-1 with TRBJ2-3; TRBD1, the D gene given by the table, was not confirmed from the DNA. TRBV21-1 is termed a pseudogene. The CDR3 is 17 residues long. The CDR3 DNA follows: TGTGCCAGCAGGATGGACAGATCCGGATCTAGCACAGATACGCAGTATTTT. This codes for CASRMDRSGSSTDTQYF.

V gene TRBV19 combines with J gene TRBJ2-7, with 11 bases aligning to TRBD2. Germline trimming cut 5 bases from V and 3 bases from J; bases unmatched to any gene: 6. This CDR3 is 15 amino acids long. Germline CDR1 is LNHDA and CDR2 is SQIVND (reference sequence). CDR3 in DNA: TGTGCCAGTAGTGGTGGGACTAGCGGTCTCTACGAGCAGTACTTC. Translating gives CASSGGTSGLYEQYF. Supplemented by reference TRBV19 and TRBJ2-7, the full variable domain reads DGGITQSPKYLFRKEGQNVTLSCEQNLNHDAMYWYRQDPGQGLRLIYYSQIVNDFQKGDIAEGYSVSREKKESFPLTVTSAQKNPTAFYLCASSGGTSGLYEQYFGPGTRLTVT.

The chain recombines TRBV28 with TRBJ1-1, with unresolved D. V lost 6 bases and J lost 11, with 16 bases in between. CDR1 and CDR2 (germline): MDHEN, SYDVKM. This CDR3 is 12 amino acids long. The CDR3 coding sequence is TGTGCCAGCAGCCCGGGTTCCGGAGGCGCTTTCTTT. This gives the protein CASSPGSGGAFF.

The chain recombines TRBV6-5 with TRBJ2-3; a weak D match, TRBD2 (6 bases). The CDR3 consists of 14 residues. The V end was cut by 0 bases, the J end by 6 bases, with 10 bases between. Germline-derived CDR1 and CDR2 are MNHEY and SVGAGI. The CDR3 is CASSYSGAGDTQYF. CDR3 in DNA: TGTGCCAGCAGTTACTCTGGGGCGGGGGATACGCAGTATTTT.

The chain uses TRBV6-2 or TRBV6-3 and TRBJ2-5; 7 positions match TRBD1. Looked up from germline, CDR1 is MNHEY and CDR2 is SVGEGT. The CDR3 extends over 15 amino acids. V trimming: 3 bases; J trimming: 5 bases; junction bases outside the gene matches: 9. The CDR3 DNA reads as TGTGCCAGCAGTTATACAGGGGCGAGATGGGAGACCCAGTACTTC. Translating it yields CASSYTGARWETQYF.

This clone was counted many times. The chain has TRBV5-1 and TRBJ1-2; D unresolved. The CDR3 consists of 14 residues. V was cut by 0 bases and J by 4 bases, with 10 bases left in between. Germline CDR1 is SGHRS and CDR2 is YFSETQ. In DNA form, the CDR3 reads TGCGCCAGCAGCTTGGCGGAGGATGGCTATGGCTACACCTTC. It codes for CASSLAEDGYGYTF.

This clone was seen a handful of times. The chain has TRBV3-1 (or the pseudogene TRBV3-2) and TRBJ2-3; D not certain. The V gene's germline CDR1 is LGHDT and CDR2 YNNKEL (reference sequence). V was trimmed by 1 base and J by 7 bases, leaving 6 bases between them. This CDR3 comprises 12 residues. CDR3 DNA: TGTGCCAGCAGCCAAGGGCTTAATACGCAGTATTTT. Its protein is CASSQGLNTQYF.

The rearrangement joins TRBV10-3 to TRBJ1-6; 9 bases map to TRBD1. Looked up from germline, CDR1 is ENHRY and CDR2 is SYGVKD. The J segment lost 5 bases and the V segment lost 6 bases, leaving 5 bases of the junction unmatched. The CDR3 is 15 residues long. The CDR3 coding sequence is TGTGCCATCAGGGGGGACAGGGACCATAATTCACCCCTCCACTTT. This translates into CAIRGDRDHNSPLHF.

The genes are TRBV7-2 and TRBJ2-1, with 11 bases fitting TRBD1. This CDR3 has 15 residues. Germline trimming cut 1 base from V and 7 bases from J; bases unmatched to any gene: 3. The germline V gene encodes CDR1 SGHTA and CDR2 FQGNSA. CDR3 nucleotides: TGTGCCAGCAGCTTAGACGGGACAGGGGGGAATGAGCAGTTCTTC. It specifies CASSLDGTGGNEQFF.

This clone was picked up a small number of times. This chain uses TRBV7-2 with TRBJ1-6; D gene uncertain. Trimming left V 3 bases short and J 7 bases short, with 7 bases between. The CDR3 runs to 13 residues. The germline V gene has CDR1 SGHTA and CDR2 FQGNSA. CDR3 nucleotide sequence: TGTGCCAGCAGCTTTTTGAGGAATTCACCCCTCCACTTT. This sequence encodes CASSFLRNSPLHF. The full variable domain, rest sourced from reference TRBV7-2 and TRBJ1-6, is GAGVSQSPSNKVTEKGKDVELRCDPISGHTALYWYRQSLGQGLEFLIYFQGNSAPDKSGLPSDRFSAERTGGSVSTLTIQRTQQEDSAVYLCASSFLRNSPLHFGNGTRLTVT.

This chain joins TRBV24-1 and TRBJ2-3; 10 bases match TRBD2. This CDR3 comprises 17 residues. Germline V gives CDR1 KGHDR, CDR2 SFDVKD. J was trimmed by 0 bases and V by 4 bases; bases with no gene match: 6. The CDR3 loop reads CATSDPGTSVSTDTQYF. The CDR3 DNA sequence: TGTGCCACCAGTGACCCTGGGACTAGCGTGAGCACAGATACGCAGTATTTT.

The V call is TRBV5-8, the J call TRBJ2-1; 10 bases agree with TRBD2. Per the germline V gene, CDR1 is SGHTS and CDR2 is YDEGEE. V shed 5 bases, J shed 4 bases, and the junction held 6 bases outside the gene matches. The CDR3 runs 15 residues. This CDR3 is CASRSGTSVYNEQFF. CDR3 coding DNA: TGTGCCAGCAGGTCCGGGACTAGCGTATACAATGAGCAGTTCTTC.

This rearrangement joins TRBV7-3 to TRBJ1-1; possible D gene TRBD1, 6 bases. The V gene lost 7 bases and the J gene lost 4 bases, with 13 bases spanning the gap. This CDR3 contains 13 residues. Germline CDR1 reads SGHTA; CDR2 reads FQGTGA. DNA of the CDR3: TGTGCCAGCACTTCGGGGGGGCCCACTGAAGCTTTCTTT. It specifies CASTSGGPTEAFF. Complete variable domain (other parts from reference TRBV7-3 and TRBJ1-1): GAGVSQTPSNKVTEKGKYVELRCDPISGHTALYWYRQSLGQGPEFLIYFQGTGAADDSGLPNDRFFAVRPEGSVSTLKIQRTERGDSAVYLCASTSGGPTEAFFGQGTRLTVV.

In its sample, this clone was seen a few times. This chain links TRBV20-1 with TRBJ2-5; D remains ambiguous. The V end was cut by 6 bases, the J end by 2 bases, with 7 bases between. Germline V CDR1 and CDR2: DFQATT, SNEGSKA (reference sequence). This CDR3 comprises 11 residues. CDR3 coding DNA: TGCAGTGCCTCGACACAAGAGACCCAGTACTTC. It specifies CSASTQETQYF.

Only a few counts were recorded for this clone. The chain carries TRBV19 and TRBJ2-2; 9 bases fit TRBD2. Trimming removed 3 bases from V and 5 bases from J; junction bases left unmatched: 1. CDR1 is LNHDA and CDR2 is SQIVND in the germline V gene (reference sequence). CDR3 size: 14 residues. The CDR3: CASSIAGGTGELFF. Here the CDR3 DNA reads TGTGCCAGTAGTATCGCGGGAGGGACCGGGGAGCTGTTTTTT. Supplemented by reference TRBV19 and TRBJ2-2, the full variable domain reads DGGITQSPKYLFRKEGQNVTLSCEQNLNHDAMYWYRQDPGQGLRLIYYSQIVNDFQKGDIAEGYSVSREKKESFPLTVTSAQKNPTAFYLCASSIAGGTGELFFGEGSRLTVL.

This clone was found a few times. The rearrangement joins TRBV2 to TRBJ1-2; D perhaps matches TRBD1 (6 bases). Trimming took 6 bases from V and 2 from J, leaving 10 bases between them. Germline V gives CDR1 SNHLY, CDR2 FYNNEI. The CDR3 has 13 residues. In nucleotides, the CDR3 is TGTGCCAGCAGAGCACAGGGAAACTATGGCTACACCTTC. As protein: CASRAQGNYGYTF.

V and J are TRBV18 and TRBJ1-5, with 7 bases lining up with TRBD1. V lost 0 bases, J lost 5 bases, and 7 bases stayed unmatched. CDR3 length equals 16 residues. The germline gives CDR1 KGHSH, CDR2 LQKENI. The CDR3 reads CASSPPETGIYQPQHF. For the CDR3, the DNA is TGTGCCAGCTCACCACCGGAGACAGGGATTTATCAGCCCCAGCATTTT. Full variable domain (rest looked up from reference TRBV18 and TRBJ1-5): NAGVMQNPRHLVRRRGQEARLRCSPMKGHSHVYWYRQLPEEGLKFMVYLQKENIIDESGMPKERFSAEFPKEGPSILRIQQVVRGDSAAYFCASSPPETGIYQPQHFGDGTRLSIL.

The V and J genes are TRBV7-2 and TRBJ1-1, with D possibly matching TRBD1 (6 bases). CDR3 length: 15 amino acids. Looked up from germline, CDR1 is SGHTA and CDR2 is FQGNSA. Trimming removed 6 bases from V and 0 bases from J, with 14 bases in between. The CDR3 DNA reads as TGTGCCAGCAGGTCCGGCGGGGGCCTGAACACTGAAGCTTTCTTT. Its translation: CASRSGGGLNTEAFF. Full variable domain (outside the CDR3, taken from reference TRBV7-2 and TRBJ1-1): GAGVSQSPSNKVTEKGKDVELRCDPISGHTALYWYRQSLGQGLEFLIYFQGNSAPDKSGLPSDRFSAERTGGSVSTLTIQRTQQEDSAVYLCASRSGGGLNTEAFFGQGTRLTVV.